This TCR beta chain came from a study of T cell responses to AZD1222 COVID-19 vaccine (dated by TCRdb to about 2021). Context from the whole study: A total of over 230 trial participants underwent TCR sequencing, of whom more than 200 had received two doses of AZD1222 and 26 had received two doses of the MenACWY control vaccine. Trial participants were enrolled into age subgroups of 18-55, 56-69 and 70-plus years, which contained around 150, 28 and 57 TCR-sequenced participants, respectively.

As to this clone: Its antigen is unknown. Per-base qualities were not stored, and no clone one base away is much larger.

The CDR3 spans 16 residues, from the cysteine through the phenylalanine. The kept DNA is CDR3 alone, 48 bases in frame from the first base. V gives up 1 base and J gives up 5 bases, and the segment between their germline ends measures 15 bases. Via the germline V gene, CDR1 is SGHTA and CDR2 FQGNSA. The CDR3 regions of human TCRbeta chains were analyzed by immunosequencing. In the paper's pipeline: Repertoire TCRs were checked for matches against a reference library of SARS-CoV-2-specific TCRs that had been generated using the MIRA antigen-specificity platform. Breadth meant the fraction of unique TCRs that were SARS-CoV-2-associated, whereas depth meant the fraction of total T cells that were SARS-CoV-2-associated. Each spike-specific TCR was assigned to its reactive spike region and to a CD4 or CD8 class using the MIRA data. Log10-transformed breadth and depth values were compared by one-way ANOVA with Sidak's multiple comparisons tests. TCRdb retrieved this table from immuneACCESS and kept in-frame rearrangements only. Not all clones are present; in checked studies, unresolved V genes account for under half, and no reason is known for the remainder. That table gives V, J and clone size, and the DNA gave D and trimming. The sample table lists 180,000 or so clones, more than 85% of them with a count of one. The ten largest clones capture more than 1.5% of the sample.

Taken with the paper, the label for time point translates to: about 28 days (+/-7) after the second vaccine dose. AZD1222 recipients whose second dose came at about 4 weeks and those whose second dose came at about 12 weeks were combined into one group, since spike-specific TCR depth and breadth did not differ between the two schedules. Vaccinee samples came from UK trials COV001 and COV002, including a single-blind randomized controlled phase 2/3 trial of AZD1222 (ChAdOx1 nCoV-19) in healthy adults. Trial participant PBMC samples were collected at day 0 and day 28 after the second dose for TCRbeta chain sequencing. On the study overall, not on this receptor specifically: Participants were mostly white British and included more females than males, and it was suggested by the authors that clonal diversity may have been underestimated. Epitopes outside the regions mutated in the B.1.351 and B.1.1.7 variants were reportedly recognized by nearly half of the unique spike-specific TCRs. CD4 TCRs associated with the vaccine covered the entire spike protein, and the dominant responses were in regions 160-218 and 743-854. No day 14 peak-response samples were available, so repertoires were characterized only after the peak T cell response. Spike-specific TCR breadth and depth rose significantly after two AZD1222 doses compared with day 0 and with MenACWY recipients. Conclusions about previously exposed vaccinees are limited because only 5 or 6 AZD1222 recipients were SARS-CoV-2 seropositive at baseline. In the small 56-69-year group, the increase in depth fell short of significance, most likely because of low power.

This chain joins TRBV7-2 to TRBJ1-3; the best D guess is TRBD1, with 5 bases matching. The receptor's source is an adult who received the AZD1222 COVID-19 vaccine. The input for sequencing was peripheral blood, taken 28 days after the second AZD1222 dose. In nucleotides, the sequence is TGTGCCAGCAGCTTAGGAGGGGCAGGAGGCAGAAACACCATATATTTT. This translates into CASSLGGAGGRNTIYF.